This T cell receptor (beta chain) comes out of a study of CD8 T cells in ankylosing spondylitis. The study's findings and limits: There was a TCR beta motif, made of several highly homologous variants, that appeared characteristic of ankylosing spondylitis blood. Some motif variants had been reported before (in reactive arthritis synovial fluid and blood).

This CDR3 contains 20 residues. Germline V CDR1 and CDR2: ENHRY, SYGVKD. J lost 4 bases, V lost 3 bases, and 17 bases had no gene match. Quantitative molecular-barcoded 5'-RACE generated the TCR beta libraries. TCRdb reprocessed the 5' RACE reads via MiXCR and lists one record per CDR3 protein. The sample includes under 550,000 distinct CDR3 sequences, 25% to 30% seen only once; the top ten take 0.85% to 1%. Remarks on this clonotype: Antigen: not known.

The rearrangement joins TRBV10-3 to TRBJ2-1, with 11 bases matching TRBD2. Sequencing used blood, either unsorted or a sorted T cell fraction (not recorded which). The receptor was derived from a male donor with ankylosing spondylitis. CDR3 amino acids: CAISDRARTSGGGGYNEQFF. The CDR3 coding sequence is TGTGCCATCAGTGACAGGGCCCGCACTAGCGGGGGCGGCGGGTACAATGAGCAGTTCTTC.